This paragraph covers one TCR beta chain sequence. Antigen unknown. One junction end disagrees with the germline gene, perhaps due to a read error. Overall study results and limits: In terms of TCR gene usage, tumor memory CD4+ T cells clustered together with blood and lymph node memory CD4+ cells, as well as with lymph node naive CD4+ cells. Greatest tumor Treg TCR overlap was with tumor naive CD4+ cells.

Semi-nested PCR with Nested Universal Primer A followed constant-region reverse priming of full-length variable regions. MiXCR, applied by TCRdb to the 5' RACE reads, yields one record per CDR3 protein. Among roughly 42,000 distinct CDR3 sequences listed, about 30% were seen once. The clonotype was recovered from a female donor with breast cancer. The specimen was tumor-infiltrating memory CD4+ T cells sorted from the breast tumor. Subset meaning: memory CD4+ T cells, CD4+CD45RO+CD25-.

The CDR3 coding sequence is TGTGCCAGCAGCTTAGTGAGAACAGAGACGCAGTATTTT. Protein: CASSLVRTETQYF. J is TRBJ2-3 and V is TRBV7-9; no reliable D call. The CDR3 loop spans 13 amino acids. Germline assignment: CDR1 SEHNR and CDR2 FQNEAQ (reference sequence).